The entry below describes one T cell receptor beta chain. Its antigen is as yet unknown. The data were obtained in a study of cytomegalovirus exposure and HLA in healthy donors. Points from the study as a whole: The authors confirmed in vitro that three CMV-associated chains were specific for CMV antigens. Across HLA loci, a later analysis found differing TCR association rates, with DRB1 most and HLA-C fewest. Later work found most CMV-associated TCR beta chains apparently HLA-restricted.

The ends were cut back, 7 bases at V and 1 base at J, with 17 bases in the middle. The CDR3 is made up of 15 amino acids. From germline, CDR1 is MNHEY and CDR2 SVGAGI. The PCR was carried out with 60 Vbeta primers and 13 Jbeta primers. Data came from immunoSEQ multiplex PCR; TCRdb stores just in-frame clones and leaves some out. This repertoire includes roughly 150,000 clones. Sequencing used PBMCs. The sequence derives from a woman aged 50 to 60 in good health and CMV-seronegative. The gene calls are TRBV6-5 and TRBJ2-7; D might be TRBD2 (5 bases). The DNA of the CDR3 is TGTGCCAGCACCCCGCGGAGGTCGCTTTCCTACGAGCAGTACTTC. Its translation: CASTPRRSLSYEQYF.